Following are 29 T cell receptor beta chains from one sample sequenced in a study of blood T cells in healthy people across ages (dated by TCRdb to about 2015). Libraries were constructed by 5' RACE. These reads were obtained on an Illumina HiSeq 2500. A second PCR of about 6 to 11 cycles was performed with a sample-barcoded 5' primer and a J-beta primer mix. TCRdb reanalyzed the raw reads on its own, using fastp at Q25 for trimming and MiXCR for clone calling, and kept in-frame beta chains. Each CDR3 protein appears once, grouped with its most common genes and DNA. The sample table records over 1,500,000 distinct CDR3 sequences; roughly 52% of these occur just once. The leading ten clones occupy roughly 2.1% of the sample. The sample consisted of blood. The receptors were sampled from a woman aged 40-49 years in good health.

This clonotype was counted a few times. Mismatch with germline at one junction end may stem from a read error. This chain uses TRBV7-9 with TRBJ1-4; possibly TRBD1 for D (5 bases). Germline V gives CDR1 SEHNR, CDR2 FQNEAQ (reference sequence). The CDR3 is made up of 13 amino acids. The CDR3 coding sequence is TGTGCCAGCAGTTTAGCTGGGGCCGAAAAACTGTTTTTT. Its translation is CASSLAGAEKLFF. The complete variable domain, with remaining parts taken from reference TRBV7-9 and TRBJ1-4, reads DTGVSQNPRHKITKRGQNVTFRCDPISEHNRLYWYRQTLGQGPEFLTYFQNEAQLEKSRLLSDRFSAERPKGSFSTLEIQRTEQGDSAMYLCASSLAGAEKLFFGSGTQLSVL.

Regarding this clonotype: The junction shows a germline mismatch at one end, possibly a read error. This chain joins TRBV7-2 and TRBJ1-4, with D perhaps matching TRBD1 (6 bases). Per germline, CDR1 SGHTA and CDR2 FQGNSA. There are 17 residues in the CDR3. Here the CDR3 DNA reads TGTGCCAGCAGCTTAGAGCCCGGGGGGCGGGCTAATAAAAAACTGTTTTTT. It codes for CASSLEPGGRANKKLFF.

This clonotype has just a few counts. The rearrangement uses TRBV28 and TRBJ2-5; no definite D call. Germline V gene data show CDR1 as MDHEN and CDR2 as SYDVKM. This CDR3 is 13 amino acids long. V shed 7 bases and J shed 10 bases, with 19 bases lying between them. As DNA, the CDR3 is TGTGCCAGCACTCAATCCGGGTCCTCTGGCCAGTACTTC. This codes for CASTQSGSSGQYF.

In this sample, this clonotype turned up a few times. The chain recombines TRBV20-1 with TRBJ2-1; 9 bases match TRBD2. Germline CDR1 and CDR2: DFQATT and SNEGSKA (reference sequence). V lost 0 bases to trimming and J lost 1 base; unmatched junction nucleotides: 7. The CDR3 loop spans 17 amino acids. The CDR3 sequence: CSARDAQGLASYNEQFF. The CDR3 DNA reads TGCAGTGCTAGAGATGCGCAGGGACTAGCATCCTACAATGAGCAGTTCTTC.

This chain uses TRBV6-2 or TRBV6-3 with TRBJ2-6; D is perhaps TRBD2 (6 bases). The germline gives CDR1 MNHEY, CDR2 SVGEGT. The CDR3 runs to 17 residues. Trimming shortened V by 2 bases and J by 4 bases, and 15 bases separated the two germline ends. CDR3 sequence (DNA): TGTGCCAGCAGTTACCTTCAGCCTGCGGGAGGGGCCAACGTCCTGACTTTC. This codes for CASSYLQPAGGANVLTF.

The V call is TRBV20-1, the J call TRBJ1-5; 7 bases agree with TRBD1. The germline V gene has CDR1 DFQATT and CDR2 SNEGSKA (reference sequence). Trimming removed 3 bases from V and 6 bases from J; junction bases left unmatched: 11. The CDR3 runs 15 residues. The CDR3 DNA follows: TGCAGTGCTAGCATACAAAGGGGGCCCAGTCAGCCCCAGCATTTT. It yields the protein CSASIQRGPSQPQHF.

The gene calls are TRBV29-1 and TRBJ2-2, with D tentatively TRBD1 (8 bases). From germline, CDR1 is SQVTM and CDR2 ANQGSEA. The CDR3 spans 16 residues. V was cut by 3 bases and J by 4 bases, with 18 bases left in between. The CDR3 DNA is TGCAGCGTTGACGGACAGGGAGGGTCGGGCACCGGGGAGCTGTTTTTT. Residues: CSVDGQGGSGTGELFF.

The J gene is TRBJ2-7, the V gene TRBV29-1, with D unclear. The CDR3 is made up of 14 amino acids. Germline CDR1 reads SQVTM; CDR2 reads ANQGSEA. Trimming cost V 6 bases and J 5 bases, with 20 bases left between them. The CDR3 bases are TGCAGCGTCTACAACCCCCGTCCCCCAAACGAGCAGTACTTC. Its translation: CSVYNPRPPNEQYF.

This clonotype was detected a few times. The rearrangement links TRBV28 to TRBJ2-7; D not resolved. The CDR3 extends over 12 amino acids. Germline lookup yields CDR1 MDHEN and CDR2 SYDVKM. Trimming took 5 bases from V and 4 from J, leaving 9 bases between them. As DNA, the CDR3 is TGTGCCAGCAGTGTTATTCAATACGAGCAGTACTTC. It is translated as CASSVIQYEQYF. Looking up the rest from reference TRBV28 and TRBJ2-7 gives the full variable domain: DVKVTQSSRYLVKRTGEKVFLECVQDMDHENMFWYRQDPGLGLRLIYFSYDVKMKEKGDIPEGYSVSREKKERFSLILESASTNQTSMYLCASSVIQYEQYFGPGTRLTVT.

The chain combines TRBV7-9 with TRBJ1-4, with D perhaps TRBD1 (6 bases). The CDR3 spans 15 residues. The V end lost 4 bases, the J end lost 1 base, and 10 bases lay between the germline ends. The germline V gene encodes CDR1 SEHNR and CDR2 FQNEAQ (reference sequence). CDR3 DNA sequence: TGTGCCAGCAGCTCCAACAGGGTAACTAATGAAAAACTGTTTTTT. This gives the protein CASSSNRVTNEKLFF.

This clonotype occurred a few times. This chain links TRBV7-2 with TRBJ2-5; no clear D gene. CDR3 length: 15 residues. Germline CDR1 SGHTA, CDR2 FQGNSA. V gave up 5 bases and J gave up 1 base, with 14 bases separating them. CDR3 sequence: CASSRRVPLQETQYF. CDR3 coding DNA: TGTGCCAGCAGCCGTAGGGTCCCACTCCAAGAGACCCAGTACTTC.

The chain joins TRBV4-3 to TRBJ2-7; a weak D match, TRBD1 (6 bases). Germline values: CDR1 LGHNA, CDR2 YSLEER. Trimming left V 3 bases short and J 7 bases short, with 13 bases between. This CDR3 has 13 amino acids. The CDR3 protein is CASSHATGREQYF. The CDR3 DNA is TGCGCCAGCAGCCACGCTACAGGGCGGGAGCAGTACTTC.

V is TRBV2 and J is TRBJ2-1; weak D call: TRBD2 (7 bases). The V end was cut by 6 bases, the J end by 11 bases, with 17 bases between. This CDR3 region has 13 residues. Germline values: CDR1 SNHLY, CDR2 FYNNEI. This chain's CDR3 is CASSDLGGAQQFF. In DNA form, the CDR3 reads TGTGCCAGCAGCGACTTGGGGGGGGCACAGCAGTTCTTC.

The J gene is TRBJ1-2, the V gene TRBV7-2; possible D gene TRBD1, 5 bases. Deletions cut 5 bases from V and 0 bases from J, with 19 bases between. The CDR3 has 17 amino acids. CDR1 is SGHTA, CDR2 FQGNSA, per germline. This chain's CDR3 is CASSLNPGRRANYGYTF. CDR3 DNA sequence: TGTGCCAGCAGCCTCAATCCGGGGCGCAGGGCTAACTATGGCTACACCTTC.

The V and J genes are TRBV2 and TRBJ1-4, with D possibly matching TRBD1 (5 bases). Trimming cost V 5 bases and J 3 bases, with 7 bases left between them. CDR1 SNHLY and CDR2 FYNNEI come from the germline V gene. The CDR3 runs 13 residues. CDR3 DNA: TGTGCCAGCAGTCACAGGCCTAATGAAAAACTGTTTTTT. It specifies CASSHRPNEKLFF.

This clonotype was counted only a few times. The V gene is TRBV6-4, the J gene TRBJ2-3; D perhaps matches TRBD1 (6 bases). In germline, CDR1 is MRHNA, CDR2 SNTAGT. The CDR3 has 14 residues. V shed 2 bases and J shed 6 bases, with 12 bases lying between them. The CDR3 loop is CASSDGGSVDTQYF. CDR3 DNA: TGTGCCAGCAGTGACGGGGGCTCGGTGGATACGCAGTATTTT.

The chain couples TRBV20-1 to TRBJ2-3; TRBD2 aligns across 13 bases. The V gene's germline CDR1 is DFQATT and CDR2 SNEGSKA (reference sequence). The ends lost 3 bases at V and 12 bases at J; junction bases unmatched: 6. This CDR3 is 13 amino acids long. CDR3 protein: CSASPLAGGPQYF. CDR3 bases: TGCAGTGCTAGCCCACTAGCGGGGGGGCCTCAGTATTTT.

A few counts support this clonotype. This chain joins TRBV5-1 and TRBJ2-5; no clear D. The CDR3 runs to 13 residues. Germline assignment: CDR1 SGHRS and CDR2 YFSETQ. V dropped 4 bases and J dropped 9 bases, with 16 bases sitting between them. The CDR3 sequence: CASSLANPVSQYF. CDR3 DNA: TGCGCCAGCAGCCTGGCTAATCCAGTGTCCCAGTACTTC.

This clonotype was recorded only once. The CDR3: CASSYSAQGGNSPLHF. CDR3 sequence (DNA): TGTGCCAGCAGTTACTCCGCCCAGGGGGGTAATTCACCCCTCCACTTT. The chain joins TRBV6-6 to TRBJ1-6, with 7 bases lining up with TRBD1. The CDR3 has 16 amino acids. Germline lookup yields CDR1 MNHNY and CDR2 SVGAGI (reference sequence). V was pared by 0 bases and J by 6 bases, with 5 bases of the junction left unmatched.

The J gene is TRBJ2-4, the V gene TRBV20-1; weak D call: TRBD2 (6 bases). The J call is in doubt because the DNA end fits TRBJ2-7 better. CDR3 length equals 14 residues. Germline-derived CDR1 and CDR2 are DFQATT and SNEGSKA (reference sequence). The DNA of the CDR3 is TGCAGTGCTAGGCGCCTCCGACTAGGCTACGAGCAGTACTTC. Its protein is CSARRLRLGYEQYF.

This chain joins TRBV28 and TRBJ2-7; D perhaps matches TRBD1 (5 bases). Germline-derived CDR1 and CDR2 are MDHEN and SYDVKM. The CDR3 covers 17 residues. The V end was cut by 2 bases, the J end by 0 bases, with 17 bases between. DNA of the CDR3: TGTGCCAGCAGTTTAAGATCCAGACAGTGGGCCTCCTACGAGCAGTACTTC. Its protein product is CASSLRSRQWASYEQYF. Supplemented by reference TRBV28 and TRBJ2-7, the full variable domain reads DVKVTQSSRYLVKRTGEKVFLECVQDMDHENMFWYRQDPGLGLRLIYFSYDVKMKEKGDIPEGYSVSREKKERFSLILESASTNQTSMYLCASSLRSRQWASYEQYFGPGTRLTVT.

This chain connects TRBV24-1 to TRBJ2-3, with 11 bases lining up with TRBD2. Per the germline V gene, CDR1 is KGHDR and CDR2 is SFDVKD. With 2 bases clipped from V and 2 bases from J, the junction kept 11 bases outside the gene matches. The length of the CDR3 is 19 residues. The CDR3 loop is CATSDYGTSGRTDTDTQYF. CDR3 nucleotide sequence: TGTGCCACCAGTGATTATGGAACTAGCGGGAGAACGGACACAGATACGCAGTATTTT.

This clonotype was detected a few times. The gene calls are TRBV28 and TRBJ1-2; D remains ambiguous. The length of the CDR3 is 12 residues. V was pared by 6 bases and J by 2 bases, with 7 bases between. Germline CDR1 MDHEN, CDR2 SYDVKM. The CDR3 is CASSNYNYGYTF. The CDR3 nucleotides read TGTGCCAGCAGCAACTACAACTATGGCTACACCTTC.

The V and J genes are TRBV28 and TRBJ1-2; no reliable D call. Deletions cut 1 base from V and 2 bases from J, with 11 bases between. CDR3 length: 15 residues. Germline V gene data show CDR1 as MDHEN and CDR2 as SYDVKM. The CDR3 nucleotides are TGTGCCAGCAGTTTATTTTACCGGGCCAACTATGGCTACACCTTC. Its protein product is CASSLFYRANYGYTF.

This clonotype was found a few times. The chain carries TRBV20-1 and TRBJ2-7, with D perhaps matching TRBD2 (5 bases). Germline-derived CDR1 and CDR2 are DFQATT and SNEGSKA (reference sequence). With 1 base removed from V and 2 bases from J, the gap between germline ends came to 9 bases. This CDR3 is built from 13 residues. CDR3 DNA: TGCAGTGCTAGAGCACCGGGAACCTACGAGCAGTACTTC. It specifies CSARAPGTYEQYF.

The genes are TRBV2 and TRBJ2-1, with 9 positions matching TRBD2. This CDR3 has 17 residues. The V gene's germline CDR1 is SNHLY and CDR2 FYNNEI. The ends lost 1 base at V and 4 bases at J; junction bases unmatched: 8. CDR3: CASSEERVAGVYNEQFF. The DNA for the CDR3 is TGTGCCAGCAGTGAAGAAAGGGTAGCGGGGGTTTACAATGAGCAGTTCTTC. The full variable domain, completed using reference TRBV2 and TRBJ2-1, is EPEVTQTPSHQVTQMGQEVILRCVPISNHLYFYWYRQILGQKVEFLVSFYNNEISEKSEIFDDQFSVERPDGSNFTLKIRSTKLEDSAMYFCASSEERVAGVYNEQFFGPGTRLTVL.

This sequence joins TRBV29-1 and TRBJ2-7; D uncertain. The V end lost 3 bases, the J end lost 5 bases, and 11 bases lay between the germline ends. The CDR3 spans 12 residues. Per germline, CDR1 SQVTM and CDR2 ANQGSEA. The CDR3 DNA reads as TGCAGCGTTGACCCTGGACGGGACGAGCAGTACTTC. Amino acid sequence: CSVDPGRDEQYF.

This CDR3 reads CASSPGGVRRTDTQYF. CDR3 bases: TGTGCCAGCAGCCCAGGGGGAGTACGGCGCACAGATACGCAGTATTTT. V gene TRBV3-1 combines with J gene TRBJ2-3; 7 positions agree with TRBD1. V was pared by 4 bases and J by 1 base, with 8 bases of the junction left unmatched. This CDR3 spans 16 amino acids. CDR1 and CDR2 (germline): LGHDT, YNNKEL (reference sequence).

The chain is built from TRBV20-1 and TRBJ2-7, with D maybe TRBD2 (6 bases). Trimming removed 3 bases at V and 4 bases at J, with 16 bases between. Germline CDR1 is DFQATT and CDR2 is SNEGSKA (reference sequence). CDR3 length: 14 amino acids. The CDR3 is CSARSRRGIYEQYF. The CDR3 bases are TGCAGTGCTAGGTCCAGGAGGGGTATATACGAGCAGTACTTC.